The entry below gives a single TCR beta chain sequence along with its context. This entry comes from a study of cytomegalovirus exposure and HLA in healthy donors. The PCR ran on 60 Vbeta and 13 Jbeta primers. Assay: immunoSEQ multiplex PCR; the TCRdb copy retains only in-frame clones and omits some. Here the sample spans some 75,000 clones, around 78% being singletons. CDR1 and CDR2 (germline): MGHDK, SYGVNS. V gave up 8 bases and J gave up 0 bases, with 13 bases separating them. The CDR3 is made up of 14 amino acids. Samples came from healthy bone marrow donors. Sequenced input: PBMCs. V gene TRBV25-1 combines with J gene TRBJ1-1; tentative D call: TRBD1 (6 bases). The source is a man younger than 35 in good health and CMV-seropositive. CDR3 DNA sequence: TGTGCCAGCCAGACCCAGGGGCTGAACACTGAAGCTTTCTTT. Residues: CASQTQGLNTEAFF.